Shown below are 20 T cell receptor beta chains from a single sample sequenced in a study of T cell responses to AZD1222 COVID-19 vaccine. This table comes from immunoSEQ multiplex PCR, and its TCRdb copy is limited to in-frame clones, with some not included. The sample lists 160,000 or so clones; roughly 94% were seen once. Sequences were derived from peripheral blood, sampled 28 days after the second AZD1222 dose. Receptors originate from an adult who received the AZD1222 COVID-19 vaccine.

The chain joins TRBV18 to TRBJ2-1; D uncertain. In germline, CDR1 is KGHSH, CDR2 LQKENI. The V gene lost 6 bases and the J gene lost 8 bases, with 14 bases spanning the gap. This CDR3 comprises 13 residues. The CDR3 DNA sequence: TGTGCCAGCTCGCTAGGCCTCGGCGATGAGCAGTTCTTC. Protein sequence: CASSLGLGDEQFF.

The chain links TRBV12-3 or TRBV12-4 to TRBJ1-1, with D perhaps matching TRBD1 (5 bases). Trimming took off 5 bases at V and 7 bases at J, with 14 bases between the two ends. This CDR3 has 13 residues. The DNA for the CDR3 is TGTGCCAGCAGTACCTTCGGGGCGCGTGAAGCTTTCTTT. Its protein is CASSTFGAREAFF.

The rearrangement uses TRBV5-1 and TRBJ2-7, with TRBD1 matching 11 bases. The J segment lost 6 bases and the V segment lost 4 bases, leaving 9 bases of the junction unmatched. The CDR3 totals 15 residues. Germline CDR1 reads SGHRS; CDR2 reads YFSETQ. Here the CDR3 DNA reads TGCGCCAGCAGCGTTCGCCCGGGACAGGGGGTCGAGCAGTACTTC. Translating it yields CASSVRPGQGVEQYF.

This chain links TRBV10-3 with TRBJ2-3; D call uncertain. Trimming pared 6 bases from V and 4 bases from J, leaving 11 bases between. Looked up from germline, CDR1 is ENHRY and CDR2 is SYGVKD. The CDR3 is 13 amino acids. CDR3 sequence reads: CAIRGPLADTQYF. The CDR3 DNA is TGTGCCATCAGGGGCCCCTTGGCAGATACGCAGTATTTT.

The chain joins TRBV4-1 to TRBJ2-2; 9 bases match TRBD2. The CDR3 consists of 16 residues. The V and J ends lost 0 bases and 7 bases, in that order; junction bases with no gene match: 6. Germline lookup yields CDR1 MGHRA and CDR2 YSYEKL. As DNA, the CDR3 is TGCGCCAGCAGCCAAGAAGTTAGCGGGAGTGGCGGGGAGCTGTTTTTT. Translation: CASSQEVSGSGGELFF.

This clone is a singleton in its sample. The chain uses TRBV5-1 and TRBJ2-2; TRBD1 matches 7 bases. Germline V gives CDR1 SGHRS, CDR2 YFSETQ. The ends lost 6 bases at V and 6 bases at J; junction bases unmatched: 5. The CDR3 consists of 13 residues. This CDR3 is CASNLRGPGELFF. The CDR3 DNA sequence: TGCGCCAGCAACTTAAGGGGGCCCGGGGAGCTGTTTTTT.

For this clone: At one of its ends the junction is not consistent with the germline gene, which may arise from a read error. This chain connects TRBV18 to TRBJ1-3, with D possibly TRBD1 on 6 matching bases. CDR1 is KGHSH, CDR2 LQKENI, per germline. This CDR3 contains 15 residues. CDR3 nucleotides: TGTGCCAGCTCACCGGGGGGGCCCACTGGAAACACTATATATTTT. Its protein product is CASSPGGPTGNTIYF.

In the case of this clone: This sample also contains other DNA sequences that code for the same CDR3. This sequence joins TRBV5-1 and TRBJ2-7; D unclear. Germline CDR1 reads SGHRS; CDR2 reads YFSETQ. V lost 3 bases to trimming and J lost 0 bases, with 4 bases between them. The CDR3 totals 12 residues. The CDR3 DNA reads TGCGCCAGCAGCTCTTCCTCCTACGAGCAGTACTTC. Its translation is CASSSSSYEQYF.

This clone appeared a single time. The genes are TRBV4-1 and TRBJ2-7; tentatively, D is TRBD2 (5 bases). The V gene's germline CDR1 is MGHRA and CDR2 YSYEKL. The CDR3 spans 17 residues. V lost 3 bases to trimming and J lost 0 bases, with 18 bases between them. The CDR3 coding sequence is TGCGCCAGCAGCCAGTCGCCGCACCGGACTGTCTCCTACGAGCAGTACTTC. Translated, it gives CASSQSPHRTVSYEQYF.

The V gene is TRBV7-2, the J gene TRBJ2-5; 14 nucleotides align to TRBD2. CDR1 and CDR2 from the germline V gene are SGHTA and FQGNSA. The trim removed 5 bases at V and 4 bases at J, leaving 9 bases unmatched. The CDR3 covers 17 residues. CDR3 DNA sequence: TGTGCCAGCAGCACAAGACTAGCGGGAGGGTCGAGAGAGACCCAGTACTTC. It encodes CASSTRLAGGSRETQYF.

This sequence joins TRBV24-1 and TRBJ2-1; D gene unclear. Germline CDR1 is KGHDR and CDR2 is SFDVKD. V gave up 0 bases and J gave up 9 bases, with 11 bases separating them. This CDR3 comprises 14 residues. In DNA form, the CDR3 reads TGTGCCACCAGTGATTTGAGTGCACCTGCTGAGCAGTTCTTC. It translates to CATSDLSAPAEQFF.

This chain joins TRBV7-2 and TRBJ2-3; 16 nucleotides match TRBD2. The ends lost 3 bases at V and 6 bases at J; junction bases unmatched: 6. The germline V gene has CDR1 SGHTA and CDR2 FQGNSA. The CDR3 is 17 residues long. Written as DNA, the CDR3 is TGTGCCAGCAGCTTGGGACTAGCGGGAGGGCCGAGGGATACGCAGTATTTT. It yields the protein CASSLGLAGGPRDTQYF.

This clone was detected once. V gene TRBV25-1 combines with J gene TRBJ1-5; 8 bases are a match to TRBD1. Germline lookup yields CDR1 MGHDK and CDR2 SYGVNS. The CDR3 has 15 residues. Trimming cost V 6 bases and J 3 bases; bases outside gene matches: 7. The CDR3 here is CASRMDRVYNQPQHF. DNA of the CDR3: TGTGCCAGCAGGATGGACAGGGTATACAATCAGCCCCAGCATTTT.

CDR3 in DNA: TGTGCCAGCAGCCCATTGACAGGGGTAGATACGCAGTATTTT. It translates to CASSPLTGVDTQYF. The gene calls are TRBV6-5 and TRBJ2-3, with 8 bases aligning to TRBD1. The germline V gene encodes CDR1 MNHEY and CDR2 SVGAGI. Trimming took 6 bases from V and 5 from J; bases not matched to a gene: 7. The CDR3 totals 14 residues.

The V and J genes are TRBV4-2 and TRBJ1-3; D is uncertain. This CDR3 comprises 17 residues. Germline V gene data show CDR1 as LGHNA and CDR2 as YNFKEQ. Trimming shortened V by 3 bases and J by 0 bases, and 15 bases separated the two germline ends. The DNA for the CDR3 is TGTGCCAGCAGCCAGAGCCCGTCCGGCTACTCTGGAAACACCATATATTTT. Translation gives CASSQSPSGYSGNTIYF.

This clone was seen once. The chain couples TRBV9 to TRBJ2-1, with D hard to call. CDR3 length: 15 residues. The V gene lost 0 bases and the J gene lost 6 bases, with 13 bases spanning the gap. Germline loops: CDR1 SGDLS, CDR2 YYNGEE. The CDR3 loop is CASSVGPLVGNEQFF. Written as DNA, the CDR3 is TGTGCCAGCAGCGTAGGGCCCCTCGTGGGCAATGAGCAGTTCTTC.

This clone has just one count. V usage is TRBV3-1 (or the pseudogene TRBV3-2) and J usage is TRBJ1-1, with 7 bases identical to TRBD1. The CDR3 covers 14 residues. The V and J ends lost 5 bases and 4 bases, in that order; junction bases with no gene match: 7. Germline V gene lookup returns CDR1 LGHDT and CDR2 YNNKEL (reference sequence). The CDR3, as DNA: TGTGCCAGCAGCAGGACGACAGGGCCCACTGAAGCTTTCTTT. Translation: CASSRTTGPTEAFF.

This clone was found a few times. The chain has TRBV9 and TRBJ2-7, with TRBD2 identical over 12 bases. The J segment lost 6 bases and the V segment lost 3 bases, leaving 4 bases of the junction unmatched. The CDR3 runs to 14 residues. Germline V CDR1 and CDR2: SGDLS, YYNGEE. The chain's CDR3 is CASSASGRVGEQYF. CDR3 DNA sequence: TGTGCCAGCAGCGCTAGCGGGAGGGTGGGCGAGCAGTACTTC.

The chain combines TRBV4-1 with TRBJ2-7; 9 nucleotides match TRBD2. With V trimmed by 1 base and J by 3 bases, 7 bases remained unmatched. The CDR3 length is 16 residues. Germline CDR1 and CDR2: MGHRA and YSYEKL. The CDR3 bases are TGCGCCAGCAGCCAAGGGCAGACTAGCGGCCTCTACGAGCAGTACTTC. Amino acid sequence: CASSQGQTSGLYEQYF.

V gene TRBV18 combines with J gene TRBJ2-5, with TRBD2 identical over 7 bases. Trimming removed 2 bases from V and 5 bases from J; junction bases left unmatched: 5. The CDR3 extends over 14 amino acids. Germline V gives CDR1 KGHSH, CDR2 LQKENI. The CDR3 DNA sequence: TGTGCCAGCTCACCATTGGAGGGAGGGGAGACCCAGTACTTC. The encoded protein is CASSPLEGGETQYF.